This T cell receptor (beta chain) appears in the sequencing data of a study of early T cells in non-severe SARS-CoV-2 infection. Study information: Sequenced bulk RNA came from whole blood that was unsorted, and chains were unpaired.

Individually, cDNA molecules had unique molecular identifiers attached to them. TCRdb called the 5' RACE reads again in MiXCR, with one record for every CDR3 protein. The sample consists of approximately 29,000 distinct CDR3 sequences, 6% to 7.5% of them appearing once. This CDR3 is built from 14 residues. Per germline, CDR1 SNHLY and CDR2 FYNNEI. V lost 8 bases and J lost 10; bases outside the gene matches: 12. Whole-study findings and limits: There was a bias toward anti-spike CD8 responses in VDJdb matching, which missed private and CD4 specificities.

This clonotype was counted a few times. Its specificity is not known. The specimen comprised whole blood, sampled at baseline. The chain uses TRBV2 and TRBJ2-1; TRBD2 matches at 9 bases. This sequence originates from an adult who was a healthcare worker with PCR-confirmed SARS-CoV-2 infection or an uninfected control (not recorded which). This CDR3 is CASRRGGGAQEQFF. DNA of the CDR3: TGTGCCAGCCGCCGGGGCGGGGGGGCCCAGGAGCAGTTCTTC.